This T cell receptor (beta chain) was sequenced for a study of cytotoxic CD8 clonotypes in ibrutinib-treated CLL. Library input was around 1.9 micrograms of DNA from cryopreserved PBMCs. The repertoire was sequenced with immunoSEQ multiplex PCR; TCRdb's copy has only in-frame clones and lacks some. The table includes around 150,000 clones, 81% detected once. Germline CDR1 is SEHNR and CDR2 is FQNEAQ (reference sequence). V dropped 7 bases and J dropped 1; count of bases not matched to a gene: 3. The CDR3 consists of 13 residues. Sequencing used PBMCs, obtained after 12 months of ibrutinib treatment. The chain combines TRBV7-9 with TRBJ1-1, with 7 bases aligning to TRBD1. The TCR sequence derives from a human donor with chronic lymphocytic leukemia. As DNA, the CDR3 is TGTGCCAGCATGGGGACAGCGAACACTGAAGCTTTCTTT. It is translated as CASMGTANTEAFF. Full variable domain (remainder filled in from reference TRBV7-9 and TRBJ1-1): DTGVSQNPRHKITKRGQNVTFRCDPISEHNRLYWYRQTLGQGPEFLTYFQNEAQLEKSRLLSDRFSAERPKGSFSTLEIQRTEQGDSAMYLCASMGTANTEAFFGQGTRLTVV.